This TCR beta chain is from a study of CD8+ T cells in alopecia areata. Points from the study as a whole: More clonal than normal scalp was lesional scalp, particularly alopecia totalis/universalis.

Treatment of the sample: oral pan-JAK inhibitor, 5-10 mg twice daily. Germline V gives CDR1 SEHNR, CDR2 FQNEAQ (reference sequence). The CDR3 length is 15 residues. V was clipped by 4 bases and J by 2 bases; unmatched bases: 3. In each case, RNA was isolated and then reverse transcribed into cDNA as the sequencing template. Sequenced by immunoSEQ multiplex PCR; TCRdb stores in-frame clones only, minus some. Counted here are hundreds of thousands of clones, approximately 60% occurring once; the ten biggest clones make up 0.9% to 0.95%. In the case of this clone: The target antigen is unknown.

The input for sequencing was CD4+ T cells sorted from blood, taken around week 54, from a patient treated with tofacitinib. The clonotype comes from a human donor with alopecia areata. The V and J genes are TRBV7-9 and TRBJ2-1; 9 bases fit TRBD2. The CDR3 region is CASSSAGGPYNEQFF. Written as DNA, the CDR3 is TGTGCCAGCAGCTCAGCGGGAGGACCCTACAATGAGCAGTTCTTC.